The rows below give T cell receptor beta chains drawn from one sample of a study of blood T cell repertoires in COVID-19. TCRdb's table, derived via immunoSEQ multiplex PCR, lists solely in-frame clones and lacks some. The table records 100,000 or so clones, around 85% of them present only once. Sequenced input: peripheral blood. The receptors were gathered from a woman aged 70-85 years with active or convalescent COVID-19. Both conserved end residues are part of each CDR3. The order of the fields is CDR3 protein, D gene, J gene, V gene. D genes are given only for firm matches.

cdr3_aa: CASSEEGQGEKLFF
d_call: TRBD1
j_call: TRBJ1-4
v_call: TRBV25-1

cdr3_aa: CASSLDRGPEAFF
d_call: TRBD1
j_call: TRBJ1-1
v_call: TRBV5-8

cdr3_aa: CASSEAGTGRKLFF
d_call: TRBD1
j_call: TRBJ1-4
v_call: TRBV6-1

cdr3_aa: CASSLGGEAFF
d_call: .
j_call: TRBJ1-1
v_call: TRBV3-1/TRBV3-2

cdr3_aa: CASSLGDRGYGYTF
d_call: TRBD1
j_call: TRBJ1-2
v_call: TRBV7-9

cdr3_aa: CASSQGYAVNTEAFF
d_call: .
j_call: TRBJ1-1
v_call: TRBV4-3

cdr3_aa: CASSFDRGESYNEQFF
d_call: .
j_call: TRBJ2-1
v_call: TRBV5-6

cdr3_aa: CSVHRGETEAFF
d_call: TRBD1
j_call: TRBJ1-1
v_call: TRBV29-1

cdr3_aa: CASSPSGGNSGNTIYF
d_call: .
j_call: TRBJ1-3
v_call: TRBV18

cdr3_aa: CSVVRGSSYNEQFF
d_call: .
j_call: TRBJ2-1
v_call: TRBV29-1